This entry lists 19 T cell receptor beta chains sequenced from one sample in a study of cytomegalovirus exposure and HLA in healthy donors. PCR employed 60 Vbeta and 13 Jbeta primers. The repertoire was sequenced with immunoSEQ multiplex PCR; TCRdb's copy has only in-frame clones and lacks some. The data show about 160,000 clones, with 70% to 80% seen just once and less than 10% held by the top ten. Sample: PBMCs. These receptors came from a man aged 18 to 35 in good health and CMV-seropositive.

CDR3 region: CASSLWGERYEQYF. CDR3 in DNA: TGTGCCAGCAGCTTATGGGGCGAGAGGTACGAGCAGTACTTC. The chain combines TRBV7-2 with TRBJ2-7, with TRBD1 as a possible D gene (5 bases). The V gene lost 2 bases and the J gene lost 4 bases, with 12 bases spanning the gap. The length of the CDR3 is 14 residues. Germline V gene data show CDR1 as SGHTA and CDR2 as FQGNSA. Together with reference TRBV7-2 and TRBJ2-7, the CDR3 gives the full variable domain: GAGVSQSPSNKVTEKGKDVELRCDPISGHTALYWYRQSLGQGLEFLIYFQGNSAPDKSGLPSDRFSAERTGGSVSTLTIQRTQQEDSAVYLCASSLWGERYEQYFGPGTRLTVT.

A single count supports this clone. The chain couples TRBV7-2 to TRBJ2-7; 10 bases line up with TRBD2. The CDR3 totals 15 residues. Germline V gives CDR1 SGHTA, CDR2 FQGNSA. V was clipped by 1 base and J by 4 bases; unmatched bases: 4. This CDR3 is CASSLDTSGNYEQYF. The DNA for the CDR3 is TGTGCCAGCAGCTTAGATACTAGCGGGAATTACGAGCAGTACTTC.

The CDR3 loop reads CASSLAGGFPDTQYF. The CDR3 DNA sequence: TGTGCCAGCAGCTTAGCGGGGGGTTTCCCAGATACGCAGTATTTT. V and J are TRBV7-6 and TRBJ2-3; maybe TRBD2 (6 bases). Germline V gives CDR1 SGHVS, CDR2 FNYEAQ. V was cut by 0 bases and J by 4 bases, with 11 bases left in between. This CDR3 region has 15 residues.

Only a few counts were recorded for this clone. The chain couples TRBV11-2 to TRBJ2-2, with 12 bases aligning to TRBD2. Germline V gene data show CDR1 as SGHAT and CDR2 as FQNNGV. This CDR3 has 17 amino acids. Germline trimming cut 5 bases from V and 5 bases from J; bases unmatched to any gene: 9. The CDR3 is CASSPIAGLAGTGELFF. The CDR3 DNA is TGTGCCAGCAGCCCGATAGCCGGACTAGCGGGGACCGGGGAGCTGTTTTTT.

This clone was seen only a few times. The V gene is TRBV5-1, the J gene TRBJ2-7; 7 bases align to TRBD1. This CDR3 spans 16 amino acids. The junction had 10 bases not matched to a gene; V was cut back by 3 bases and J by 1 base. CDR1 is SGHRS, CDR2 YFSETQ, per germline. The CDR3 region is CASSSNRGTNSYEQYF. The CDR3 DNA follows: TGCGCCAGCAGCTCAAACAGGGGTACAAATTCCTACGAGCAGTACTTC.

The J gene is TRBJ2-5, the V gene TRBV7-9, with D perhaps TRBD1 (7 bases). Germline lookup yields CDR1 SEHNR and CDR2 FQNEAQ (reference sequence). The V and J ends lost 11 bases and 5 bases respectively, with 21 bases between them. The CDR3 runs to 14 residues. CDR3 nucleotide sequence: TGTGCCTCGAAGGAAGGGGGCCGGGGGGAGACCCAGTACTTC. The encoded protein is CASKEGGRGETQYF.

The V and J genes are TRBV7-2 and TRBJ2-1; 10 nucleotides agree with TRBD2. Germline-derived CDR1 and CDR2 are SGHTA and FQGNSA. The J segment lost 9 bases and the V segment lost 2 bases, leaving 7 bases of the junction unmatched. The CDR3 length is 15 residues. Here the CDR3 DNA reads TGTGCCAGCAGCTTAAGGGCTAGCGGGAGTAGTGAGCAGTTCTTC. It codes for CASSLRASGSSEQFF.

With regard to this clone: The identical CDR3 is also encoded by other nucleotide sequences in the sample. The genes are TRBV5-1 and TRBJ1-2; D gene ambiguous. There are 13 residues in the CDR3. Per germline, CDR1 SGHRS and CDR2 YFSETQ. V lost 3 bases and J 2 bases, leaving 8 bases between the germline ends. CDR3 coding DNA: TGCGCCAGCAGCTCCACCGGGAACTATGGCTACACCTTC. It specifies CASSSTGNYGYTF.

The chain couples TRBV28 to TRBJ2-3; 11 bases agree with TRBD2. The J segment lost 4 bases and the V segment lost 4 bases, leaving 19 bases of the junction unmatched. The length of the CDR3 is 20 residues. The germline V gene has CDR1 MDHEN and CDR2 SYDVKM. CDR3 sequence: CASSSGGWGVAGGLADTQYF. The CDR3, as DNA: TGTGCCAGCAGTTCTGGTGGCTGGGGGGTAGCGGGAGGGCTCGCAGATACGCAGTATTTT.

The chain carries TRBV18 and TRBJ2-1; the match to TRBD2 covers 9 bases. Unmatched junction bases numbered 10, after V lost 3 bases and J lost 7 bases. Looked up from germline, CDR1 is KGHSH and CDR2 is LQKENI. CDR3 length: 16 residues. The CDR3 here is CASSPANSGSFNEQFF. For the CDR3, the DNA is TGTGCCAGCTCACCTGCAAATAGCGGGAGCTTTAATGAGCAGTTCTTC.

This chain joins TRBV29-1 and TRBJ1-1, with D unclear. Per the germline V gene, CDR1 is SQVTM and CDR2 is ANQGSEA. The length of the CDR3 is 13 residues. Trimming stripped 3 bases from V and 0 bases from J, with 8 bases between. CDR3 amino acids: CSVDFSMNTEAFF. CDR3 DNA: TGCAGCGTTGACTTTAGTATGAACACTGAAGCTTTCTTT.

This chain uses TRBV14 with TRBJ1-2; D gene uncertain. The CDR3 is 13 residues long. The V end was cut by 0 bases, the J end by 10 bases, with 12 bases between. CDR1 is SGHDN, CDR2 FVKESK, per germline. The CDR3 is CASSQEGSPSYTF. The CDR3 DNA sequence: TGTGCCAGCAGCCAAGAGGGCTCACCCTCCTACACCTTC.

This chain joins TRBV15 and TRBJ2-7, with 9 bases fitting TRBD1. Trimming removed 5 bases from V and 6 bases from J; junction bases left unmatched: 8. The CDR3 is 14 amino acids. The V gene's germline CDR1 is LNHNV and CDR2 YYDKDF (reference sequence). The CDR3, as DNA: TGTGCCACCAGCGCCCGGGACAGGGAGTTCGAGCAGTACTTC. Translating gives CATSARDREFEQYF.

The V call is TRBV4-1, the J call TRBJ2-1, with 11 bases identical to TRBD1. Germline V gene lookup returns CDR1 MGHRA and CDR2 YSYEKL. Trimming cost V 1 base and J 8 bases; bases outside gene matches: 4. This CDR3 has 15 residues. The CDR3 reads CASSQVRTGGYEQFF. The CDR3 DNA is TGCGCCAGCAGCCAAGTTAGGACAGGGGGCTATGAGCAGTTCTTC.

The rearrangement joins TRBV28 to TRBJ1-1; possibly TRBD1 for D (6 bases). This CDR3 has 17 amino acids. V lost 2 bases and J 2 bases, leaving 18 bases between the germline ends. Looked up from germline, CDR1 is MDHEN and CDR2 is SYDVKM. CDR3 coding DNA: TGTGCCAGCAGTTTAGACAATACCGGGACAATAAACACTGAAGCTTTCTTT. The encoded protein is CASSLDNTGTINTEAFF.

V is TRBV29-1 and J is TRBJ2-7, with a possible D match to TRBD2 (5 bases). CDR3 length equals 13 residues. Germline CDR1 reads SQVTM; CDR2 reads ANQGSEA. Trimming removed 4 bases at V and 4 bases at J, with 14 bases between. The CDR3 loop is CSVGEGEVYEQYF. DNA of the CDR3: TGCAGCGTTGGAGAGGGAGAAGTATACGAGCAGTACTTC.

This sequence joins TRBV9 and TRBJ1-2, with 8 bases that match TRBD1. The CDR3 is 14 amino acids. V lost 6 bases to trimming and J lost 7 bases; unmatched junction nucleotides: 11. Germline V gene sequence: CDR1 SGDLS, CDR2 YYNGEE. The CDR3 nucleotides are TGTGCCAGCACCCAACCAGGACAGGGTGGTGGCTACACCTTC. Protein product: CASTQPGQGGGYTF.

The V call is TRBV7-2, the J call TRBJ2-7, with 9 bases aligning to TRBD1. The CDR3 is made up of 14 amino acids. J lost 4 bases, V lost 8 bases, and 9 bases had no gene match. From germline, CDR1 is SGHTA and CDR2 FQGNSA. The CDR3 loop is CASASTGGGYEQYF. CDR3 in DNA: TGTGCCAGCGCCTCGACAGGGGGGGGGTACGAGCAGTACTTC.

The chain combines TRBV6-1 with TRBJ1-5, with a weak D call TRBD1 (6 bases). Trimming removed 5 bases from V and 6 bases from J, with 11 bases in between. Germline assignment: CDR1 MNHNS and CDR2 SASEGT. The CDR3 sequence is 13 residues long. DNA for the CDR3: TGTGCCAGCAGTCTACAGGGCGGTCAGCCCCAGCATTTT. Translation: CASSLQGGQPQHF.